This T cell receptor (beta chain) stems from a study of a mutant IDH1 vaccine in newly diagnosed glioma. Study-wide background: Vaccination of patients was performed eight times, in weeks 1, 3, 5, 7, 11, 15, 19 and 23.

As to time point: week 23, last vaccination. The study gave 300 ug of mutant IDH1 20-mer peptide per vaccine dose, with topical imiquimod. This CDR3 has 13 amino acids. Looked up from germline, CDR1 is GTSNPN and CDR2 is SVGIG (reference sequence). V lost 1 base and J 2 bases, leaving 9 bases between the germline ends. A note on this clone: Its antigen remains unidentified.

Profiling relied on immunoSEQ multiplex PCR, and the TCRdb table lists in-frame clones only, not all of them. The table shows approximately 44,000 clones, with about 91% occurring only once. The receptor's source is a man in his forties or fifties with glioma. The chain joins TRBV30 to TRBJ2-7; D is undetermined. The sample here was PBMCs, taken from a glioma patient whose treatment included an IDH1 peptide vaccine. CDR3 sequence reads: CAWSEGNPYEQYF. The CDR3 coding sequence is TGTGCCTGGAGTGAGGGCAATCCCTACGAGCAGTACTTC.